Below, 11 T cell receptor beta chains from the same sample are listed, as sequenced in a study of Ad26.COV2.S vaccination and SARS-CoV-2 variants. The treatment: some 20 received Ad26.COV2.S at low or high dose, single or two shots; about 5 received placebo; per-sample allocation not given. The study sampled participants on day 63 after the first vaccine or placebo injection. Only in-frame clones appear in the TCRdb table, and some are missing; sequencing was by immunoSEQ multiplex PCR. The sample consists of fewer than 600,000 clones, about 88% of them appearing once. The specimen comprised peripheral blood, sampled in a trial of Ad26.COV2.S vaccine versus placebo. These receptors originate from a person aged 18-60 years who received the Ad26.COV2.S COVID-19 vaccine or a placebo.

CDR3 DNA: TGTGCCAGGTTTACGGGGGGCACAGATACGCAGTATTTT. It is translated as CARFTGGTDTQYF. The chain has TRBV6-5 and TRBJ2-3; tentative D call: TRBD2 (6 bases). The CDR3 is 13 amino acids. The V end lost 9 bases, the J end lost 1 base, and 11 bases lay between the germline ends. The V gene's germline CDR1 is MNHEY and CDR2 SVGAGI.

This rearrangement joins TRBV6-6 to TRBJ2-3; D unresolved. This CDR3 spans 13 amino acids. Germline CDR1 reads MNHNY; CDR2 reads SVGAGI (reference sequence). The germline V and J ends were trimmed by 5 bases and 3 bases, with 9 bases remaining between them. The CDR3 bases are TGTGCCAGCAGTCCACAAGGGACAGATACGCAGTATTTT. It encodes CASSPQGTDTQYF.

This chain joins TRBV5-8 and TRBJ1-4; D call uncertain. CDR1 is SGHTS, CDR2 YDEGEE, per germline. This CDR3 has 15 residues. Trimming stripped 4 bases from V and 5 bases from J, with 15 bases between. CDR3 bases: TGTGCCAGCAGCCACGCGGGAACAGTAAATGAAAAACTGTTTTTT. Its protein is CASSHAGTVNEKLFF.

This chain links TRBV30 with TRBJ2-5; tentative D call: TRBD1 (5 bases). There are 13 residues in the CDR3. Germline CDR1 reads GTSNPN; CDR2 reads SVGIG (reference sequence). V gave up 2 bases and J gave up 3 bases, with 10 bases separating them. CDR3 nucleotides: TGTGCCTGGAGTTTAGGGGCGGAAGAGACCCAGTACTTC. This codes for CAWSLGAEETQYF.

The V gene is TRBV4-1, the J gene TRBJ1-4; D is ambiguous. The germline gives CDR1 MGHRA, CDR2 YSYEKL. Trimming cost V 4 bases and J 0 bases, with 12 bases left between them. CDR3 length equals 16 residues. CDR3 protein: CASSPHPRTTNEKLFF. The CDR3 DNA is TGCGCCAGCAGCCCCCACCCAAGGACAACTAATGAAAAACTGTTTTTT.

The chain combines TRBV7-9 with TRBJ1-1; possibly TRBD1 for D (5 bases). Germline values: CDR1 SEHNR, CDR2 FQNEAQ (reference sequence). V was pared by 10 bases and J by 1 base, with 13 bases between. This CDR3 has 13 amino acids. The chain's CDR3 is CATYGAANTEAFF. CDR3 nucleotides: TGTGCCACCTACGGGGCGGCGAACACTGAAGCTTTCTTT.

This rearrangement joins TRBV14 to TRBJ2-1; a possible D gene is TRBD1 (5 bases). Looked up from germline, CDR1 is SGHDN and CDR2 is FVKESK. The CDR3 covers 16 residues. Trimming removed 1 base from V and 6 bases from J, with 16 bases in between. This chain's CDR3 is CASSQVLRVPANEQFF. The CDR3 nucleotides are TGTGCCAGCAGCCAAGTCCTCAGGGTGCCTGCCAATGAGCAGTTCTTC.

The V call is TRBV10-3, the J call TRBJ1-4; D perhaps matches TRBD1 (6 bases). CDR3 length: 15 amino acids. The V gene's germline CDR1 is ENHRY and CDR2 SYGVKD. V lost 0 bases and J 7 bases, leaving 12 bases between the germline ends. The CDR3 DNA reads as TGTGCCATCAGTGAGTCTTGGGGGGGCGTTGAAAAACTGTTTTTT. Amino acids: CAISESWGGVEKLFF.

This clone came up once. The V gene is TRBV29-1, the J gene TRBJ1-1, with 10 bases identical to TRBD1. The junction had 10 bases not matched to a gene; V was cut back by 6 bases and J by 12 bases. This CDR3 spans 12 amino acids. The germline CDR1 and CDR2 sequences are SQVTM and ANQGSEA. Here the CDR3 reads CSVAGTGVGSFF. CDR3 DNA: TGCAGCGTGGCCGGGACAGGGGTGGGATCTTTCTTT.

A single count supports this clone. This chain joins TRBV5-1 and TRBJ2-1, with TRBD2 matching 8 bases. CDR1 is SGHRS, CDR2 YFSETQ, per germline. The CDR3 has 16 residues. The V gene end was trimmed by 1 base and the J gene end by 5 bases; junction bases not matched to a gene: 8. Here the CDR3 reads CASSLPLRGAHNEQFF. The CDR3 DNA reads as TGCGCCAGCAGCTTGCCCTTGCGGGGGGCCCACAATGAGCAGTTCTTC.

The V call is TRBV7-2, the J call TRBJ2-3; 9 positions match TRBD2. The V gene end was trimmed by 1 base and the J gene end by 5 bases; junction bases not matched to a gene: 10. This CDR3 has 17 residues. Germline V gene sequence: CDR1 SGHTA, CDR2 FQGNSA. CDR3 loop: CASSLDPAGGLGDTQYF. CDR3 DNA sequence: TGTGCCAGCAGCTTAGATCCAGCGGGAGGATTGGGAGATACGCAGTATTTT.